Sequencing of this T cell receptor (beta chain) was carried out in a study of molecular identifiers for immune sequencing clone quantification. For the study at large: Replicates split RNA from around 20,000 or 99,000 naive CD8 cells five ways, and the researchers sequenced four portions.

Sorting was used to obtain naive CD8 T cells (CD8+CD4-CCR7+CD45RA+). TCRdb fed the PCR reads into MiXCR, producing one record per CDR3 protein. The repertoire includes 60,000 to 70,000 distinct CDR3 sequences, about a sixth of them detected once, and nearly 1.5% sits in the top ten. This clonotype has only a few counts. Sequenced input: naive CD8+ T cells from blood, with Jurkat cell RNA spiked in. Subset of the sample: FACS-sorted CD8+CD4-CCR7+CD45RA+ naive T cells. The TCR originated in a human donor in good health. Some libraries in this study had Jurkat cell RNA spiked in.

The CDR3 reads CASSSGTSVLREQFF. The DNA for the CDR3 is TGTGCCTCCAGTTCCGGGACTAGCGTACTTAGGGAGCAGTTCTTC. This rearrangement joins TRBV19 to TRBJ2-1; 10 bases align to TRBD2. The CDR3 consists of 15 residues. CDR1 is LNHDA, CDR2 SQIVND, per germline (reference sequence). V was pared by 11 bases and J by 10 bases, with 17 bases of the junction left unmatched.